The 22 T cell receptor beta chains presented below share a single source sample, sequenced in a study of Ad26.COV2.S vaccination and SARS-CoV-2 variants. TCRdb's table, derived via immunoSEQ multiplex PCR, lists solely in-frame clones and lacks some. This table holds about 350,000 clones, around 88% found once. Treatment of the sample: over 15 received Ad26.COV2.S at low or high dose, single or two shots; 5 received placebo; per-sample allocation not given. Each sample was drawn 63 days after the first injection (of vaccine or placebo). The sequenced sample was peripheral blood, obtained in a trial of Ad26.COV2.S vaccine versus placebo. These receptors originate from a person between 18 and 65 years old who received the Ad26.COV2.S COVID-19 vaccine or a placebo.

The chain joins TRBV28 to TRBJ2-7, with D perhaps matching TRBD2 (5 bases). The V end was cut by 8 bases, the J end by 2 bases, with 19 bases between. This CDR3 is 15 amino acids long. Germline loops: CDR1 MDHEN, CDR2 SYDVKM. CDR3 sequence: CASRGPTGLTYEQYF. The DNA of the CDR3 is TGTGCCAGCCGAGGACCCACCGGACTGACCTACGAGCAGTACTTC.

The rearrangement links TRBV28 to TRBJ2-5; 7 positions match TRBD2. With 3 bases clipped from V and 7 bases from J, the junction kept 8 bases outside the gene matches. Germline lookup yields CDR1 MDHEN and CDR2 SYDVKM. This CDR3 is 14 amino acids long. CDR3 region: CASSFSSGGGTQYF. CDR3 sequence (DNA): TGTGCCAGCAGTTTCTCCTCGGGAGGAGGGACCCAGTACTTC.

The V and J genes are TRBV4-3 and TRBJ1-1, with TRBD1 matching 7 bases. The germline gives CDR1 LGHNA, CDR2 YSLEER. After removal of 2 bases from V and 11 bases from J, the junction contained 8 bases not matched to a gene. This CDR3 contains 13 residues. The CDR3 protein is CASSQTAQGSAFF. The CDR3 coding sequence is TGCGCCAGCAGCCAAACCGCACAGGGGTCGGCTTTCTTT.

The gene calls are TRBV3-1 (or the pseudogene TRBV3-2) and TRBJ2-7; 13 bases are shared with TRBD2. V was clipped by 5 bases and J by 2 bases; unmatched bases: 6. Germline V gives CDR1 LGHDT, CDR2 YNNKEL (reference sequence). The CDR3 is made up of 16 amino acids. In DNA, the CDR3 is TGTGCCAGCAGCTATGGACTAGCGGGGGACCCCTACGAGCAGTACTTC. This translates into CASSYGLAGDPYEQYF.

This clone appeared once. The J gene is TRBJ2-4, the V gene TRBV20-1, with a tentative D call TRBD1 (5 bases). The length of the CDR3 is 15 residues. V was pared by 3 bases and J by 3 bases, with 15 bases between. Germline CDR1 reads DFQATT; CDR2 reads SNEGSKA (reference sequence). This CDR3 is CSASPPGNFKNIQYF. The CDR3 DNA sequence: TGCAGTGCTAGTCCCCCAGGGAACTTCAAAAACATTCAGTACTTC.

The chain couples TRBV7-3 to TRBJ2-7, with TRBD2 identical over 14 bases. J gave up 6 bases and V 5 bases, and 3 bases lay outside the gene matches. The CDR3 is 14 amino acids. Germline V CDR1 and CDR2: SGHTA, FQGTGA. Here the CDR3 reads CASSSGTSGGEQYF. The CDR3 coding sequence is TGTGCCAGCAGCAGCGGGACTAGCGGGGGCGAGCAGTACTTC.

CDR3 sequence (DNA): TGTGCCAGCAGCTTGTCAGGGTGGGGGACAGATACGCAGTATTTT. This sequence encodes CASSLSGWGTDTQYF. The gene calls are TRBV5-4 and TRBJ2-3, with D tentatively TRBD1 or TRBD2 (5 bases each). Trimming left V 1 base short and J 3 bases short, with 12 bases between. CDR1 and CDR2 from the germline V gene are SGHNT and YYREEE (reference sequence). The CDR3 has 15 residues.

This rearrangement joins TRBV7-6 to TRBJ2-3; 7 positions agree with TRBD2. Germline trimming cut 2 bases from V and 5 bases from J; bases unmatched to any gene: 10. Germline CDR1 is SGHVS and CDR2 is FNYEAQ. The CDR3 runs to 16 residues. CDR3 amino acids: CASSLKSPTSVDTQYF. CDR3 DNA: TGTGCCAGCAGCTTAAAGTCACCCACTAGCGTAGATACGCAGTATTTT. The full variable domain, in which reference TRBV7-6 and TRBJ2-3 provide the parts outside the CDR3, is GAGVSQSPRYKVTKRGQDVALRCDPISGHVSLYWYRQALGQGPEFLTYFNYEAQQDKSGLPNDRFSAERPEGSISTLTIQRTEQRDSAMYRCASSLKSPTSVDTQYFGPGTRLTVL.

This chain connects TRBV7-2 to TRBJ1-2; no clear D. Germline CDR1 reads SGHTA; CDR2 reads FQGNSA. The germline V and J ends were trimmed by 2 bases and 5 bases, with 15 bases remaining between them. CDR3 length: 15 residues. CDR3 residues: CASSLYDLEWYGYTF. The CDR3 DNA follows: TGTGCCAGCAGCTTATACGACCTAGAGTGGTATGGCTACACCTTC.

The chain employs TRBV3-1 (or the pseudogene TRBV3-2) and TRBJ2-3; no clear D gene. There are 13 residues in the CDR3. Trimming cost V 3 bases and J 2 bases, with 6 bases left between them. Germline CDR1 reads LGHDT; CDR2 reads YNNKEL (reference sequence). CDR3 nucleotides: TGTGCCAGCAGCCACCAATTCACAGATACGCAGTATTTT. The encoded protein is CASSHQFTDTQYF.

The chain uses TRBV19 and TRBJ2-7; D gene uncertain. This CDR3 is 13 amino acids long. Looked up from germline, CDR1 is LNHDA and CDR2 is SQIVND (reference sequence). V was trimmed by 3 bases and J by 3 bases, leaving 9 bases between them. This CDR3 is CASSMVADYEQYF. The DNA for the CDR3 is TGTGCCAGTAGTATGGTGGCAGACTACGAGCAGTACTTC.

The CDR3 DNA is TGTGCCAGCAGTTTACGGACAGGGGGTGACACTGAAGCTTTCTTT. As protein: CASSLRTGGDTEAFF. The genes are TRBV27 and TRBJ1-1; 10 bases agree with TRBD1. The CDR3 is made up of 15 amino acids. J lost 3 bases, V lost 2 bases, and 3 bases had no gene match. Germline CDR1 MNHEY, CDR2 SMNVEV (reference sequence).

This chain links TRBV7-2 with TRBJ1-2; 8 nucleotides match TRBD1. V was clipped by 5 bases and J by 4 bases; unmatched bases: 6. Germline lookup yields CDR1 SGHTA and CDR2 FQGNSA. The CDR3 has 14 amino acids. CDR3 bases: TGTGCCAGCAGCCCGGACAGGGCGCCCTATGGCTACACCTTC. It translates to CASSPDRAPYGYTF. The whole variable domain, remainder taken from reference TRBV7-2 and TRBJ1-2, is GAGVSQSPSNKVTEKGKDVELRCDPISGHTALYWYRQSLGQGLEFLIYFQGNSAPDKSGLPSDRFSAERTGGSVSTLTIQRTQQEDSAVYLCASSPDRAPYGYTFGSGTRLTVV.

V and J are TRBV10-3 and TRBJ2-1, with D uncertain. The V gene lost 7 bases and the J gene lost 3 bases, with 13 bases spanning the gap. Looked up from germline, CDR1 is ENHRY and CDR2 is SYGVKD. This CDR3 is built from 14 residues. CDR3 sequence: CAITDYRVYNEQFF. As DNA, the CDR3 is TGTGCCATCACTGATTATCGCGTCTACAATGAGCAGTTCTTC.

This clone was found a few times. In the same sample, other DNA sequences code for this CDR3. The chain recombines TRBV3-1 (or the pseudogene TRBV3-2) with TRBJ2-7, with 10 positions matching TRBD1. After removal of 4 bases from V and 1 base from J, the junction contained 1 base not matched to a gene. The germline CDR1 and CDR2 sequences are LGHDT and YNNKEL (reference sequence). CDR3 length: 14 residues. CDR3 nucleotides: TGTGCCAGCAGCCCGGGACAGGGGTCCTACGAGCAGTACTTC. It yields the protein CASSPGQGSYEQYF.

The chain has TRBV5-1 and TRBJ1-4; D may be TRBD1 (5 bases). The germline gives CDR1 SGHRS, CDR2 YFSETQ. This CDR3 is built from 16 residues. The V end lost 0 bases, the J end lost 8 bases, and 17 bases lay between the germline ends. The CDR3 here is CASSLGGGGVWEKLFF. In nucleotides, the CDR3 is TGCGCCAGCAGCTTGGGCGGCGGAGGGGTTTGGGAAAAACTGTTTTTT.

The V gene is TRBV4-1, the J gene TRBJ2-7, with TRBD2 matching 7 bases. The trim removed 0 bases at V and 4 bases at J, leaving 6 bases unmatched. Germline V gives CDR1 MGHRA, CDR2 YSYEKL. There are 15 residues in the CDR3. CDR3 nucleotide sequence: TGCGCCAGCAGCCAAGAAGAAGGGAGGGGATACGAGCAGTACTTC. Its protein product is CASSQEEGRGYEQYF.

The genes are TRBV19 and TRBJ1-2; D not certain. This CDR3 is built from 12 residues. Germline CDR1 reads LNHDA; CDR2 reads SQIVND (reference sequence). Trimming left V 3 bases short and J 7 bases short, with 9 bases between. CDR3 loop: CASSIPIGGYTF. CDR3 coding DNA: TGTGCCAGTAGTATTCCCATCGGTGGCTACACCTTC.

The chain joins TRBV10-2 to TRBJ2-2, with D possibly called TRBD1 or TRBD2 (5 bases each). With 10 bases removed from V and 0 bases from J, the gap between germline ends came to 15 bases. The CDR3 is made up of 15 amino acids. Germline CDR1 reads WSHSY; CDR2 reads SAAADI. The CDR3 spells CATTPTGPNTGELFF. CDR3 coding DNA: TGCGCCACGACACCCACGGGGCCGAACACCGGGGAGCTGTTTTTT.

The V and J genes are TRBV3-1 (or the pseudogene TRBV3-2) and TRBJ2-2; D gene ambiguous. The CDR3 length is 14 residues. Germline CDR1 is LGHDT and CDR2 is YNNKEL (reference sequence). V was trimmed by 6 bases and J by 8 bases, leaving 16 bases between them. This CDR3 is CASSPSEVIGELFF. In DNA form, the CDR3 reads TGTGCCAGCAGTCCCTCCGAGGTAATAGGGGAGCTGTTTTTT.

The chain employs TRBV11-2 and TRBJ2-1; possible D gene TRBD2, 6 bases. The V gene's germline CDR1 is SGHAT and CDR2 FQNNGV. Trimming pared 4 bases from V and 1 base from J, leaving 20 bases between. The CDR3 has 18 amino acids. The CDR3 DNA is TGTGCCAGCAGCTCCCATCCAGACGGGAGTGTATCCTACAATGAGCAGTTCTTC. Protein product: CASSSHPDGSVSYNEQFF. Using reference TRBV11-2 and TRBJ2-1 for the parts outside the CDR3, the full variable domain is EAGVAQSPRYKIIEKRQSVAFWCNPISGHATLYWYQQILGQGPKLLIQFQNNGVVDDSQLPKDRFSAERLKGVDSTLKIQPAKLEDSAVYLCASSSHPDGSVSYNEQFFGPGTRLTVL.

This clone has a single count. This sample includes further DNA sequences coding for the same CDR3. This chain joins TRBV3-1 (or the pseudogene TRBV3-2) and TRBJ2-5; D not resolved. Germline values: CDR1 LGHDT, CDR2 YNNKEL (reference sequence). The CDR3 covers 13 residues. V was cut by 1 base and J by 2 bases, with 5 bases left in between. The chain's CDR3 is CASSQGRQETQYF. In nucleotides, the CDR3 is TGTGCCAGCAGCCAAGGGCGACAAGAGACCCAGTACTTC.